The T cell receptor beta chain described here comes from a study of response to subunit inactivated influenza vaccine. General study results and limits: A suggestion made by the authors is that each seasonal influenza vaccination recruits few new T cells.

Germline CDR1 reads LGHDT; CDR2 reads YNNKEL (reference sequence). The CDR3 covers 13 residues. V was clipped by 3 bases and J by 7 bases, with 9 bases between them. TCRdb analysed the RT-PCR reads with MiXCR anew, one entry per CDR3 protein. Of about 520,000 distinct CDR3 sequences in the sample, approximately 7.7% were seen once. A note on this clonotype: Antigen: not known.

This TCR derives from a man between 50 and 75 years old who received an inactivated influenza vaccine. The chain is built from TRBV3-1 and TRBJ2-2; no definite D call. Sequencing used PBMCs from blood, obtained roughly 24 months after vaccination. Here the CDR3 DNA reads TGTGCCAGCAGCCATATGCTAGACGGGGAGCTGTTTTTT. Translation: CASSHMLDGELFF.